The rows below give T cell receptor beta chains drawn from one sample of a study of human T cells and chemical hapten exposure. A single record per CDR3 protein comes from TCRdb applying MiXCR to the RACE reads. This repertoire shows 85,000 to 100,000 distinct CDR3 sequences, roughly a quarter found once; its top ten account for around 10%. The sample in question was whole blood, obtained in connection with sensitization to the hapten diphenylcyclopropenone (DPC). The source is a man aged 35 to 55 with alopecia areata. Some clones in this sample may be carry-over from other donors' samples. Both conserved end residues are part of each CDR3. Each record gives: D gene, V gene, clone size, CDR3 length, J gene, CDR3 DNA, CDR3 protein. D genes are given only for firm matches. Size is stated for part of the rows, as once, few or many counts, or as a class when the clone is expanded.

D gene: -; V gene: TRBV12-3/TRBV12-4; clone size: few; CDR3 length: 14; J gene: TRBJ2-5; CDR3 DNA: TGTGCCAGCAGCTATGGGGGGCCGGGAGAGACCCAGTACTTC; CDR3 protein: CASSYGGPGETQYF
D gene: -; V gene: TRBV5-6; clone size: many; CDR3 length: 16; J gene: TRBJ2-6; CDR3 DNA: TGTGCCAGCAGCTTCTGGCGGGACTCTGGGGCCAACGTCCTGACTTTC; CDR3 protein: CASSFWRDSGANVLTF
D gene: -; V gene: TRBV6-5; clone size: -; CDR3 length: 16; J gene: TRBJ2-7; CDR3 DNA: TGTGCCAGCAGTTACTCTCCGGCTAAGAGCTCCTACGAGCAGTACTTC; CDR3 protein: CASSYSPAKSSYEQYF
D gene: -; V gene: TRBV28; clone size: once; CDR3 length: 13; J gene: TRBJ2-7; CDR3 DNA: TGTGCCAGCAGAATCTCCACCGGCGGGGGCAGGGACTTC; CDR3 protein: CASRISTGGGRDF
D gene: -; V gene: TRBV6-2/TRBV6-3; clone size: -; CDR3 length: 16; J gene: TRBJ1-5; CDR3 DNA: TGTGCCAGCAGTTACGCTCGGGGCAGGGGACCTCCACCTCAGCATTTT; CDR3 protein: CASSYARGRGPPPQHF
D gene: TRBD2; V gene: TRBV7-2; clone size: -; CDR3 length: 17; J gene: TRBJ2-3; CDR3 DNA: TGTGCCAGCAGCTTAACGCCCGTGAGCGGGGACACAGATACGCAGTATTTT; CDR3 protein: CASSLTPVSGDTDTQYF
D gene: TRBD1; V gene: TRBV20-1; clone size: few; CDR3 length: 16; J gene: TRBJ2-7; CDR3 DNA: TGCAGTGCTAGAGGCTTCGGACAGGGGACCTGTTACGAGCAGTACTTC; CDR3 protein: CSARGFGQGTCYEQYF
D gene: -; V gene: TRBV28; clone size: few; CDR3 length: 15; J gene: TRBJ2-7; CDR3 DNA: TGTGCCAGTCTGATCCAACGAGGCCGGAATCTGGAGCAGTACTTC; CDR3 protein: CASLIQRGRNLEQYF
D gene: -; V gene: TRBV6-1; clone size: few; CDR3 length: 15; J gene: TRBJ2-1; CDR3 DNA: TGTGCCAGCAGTGAAGCGGAACAGCGTTACAATGAGCAGTTCTTC; CDR3 protein: CASSEAEQRYNEQFF
D gene: -; V gene: TRBV9; clone size: few; CDR3 length: 14; J gene: TRBJ2-3; CDR3 DNA: TGTGCCAGCAGCCTGGTAGGTGGCACAGATACGCAGTATTTT; CDR3 protein: CASSLVGGTDTQYF
D gene: -; V gene: TRBV28; clone size: -; CDR3 length: 14; J gene: TRBJ1-1; CDR3 DNA: TGTGCCAGCACTTCAACAGGGTGGACCACTGAAGCTTTCTTT; CDR3 protein: CASTSTGWTTEAFF
D gene: -; V gene: TRBV12-3/TRBV12-4; clone size: few; CDR3 length: 17; J gene: TRBJ2-6; CDR3 DNA: TGTGCCAGCAGCCCTTCTCTACCAGGGCTCGGGGCCAACGTCCTGACTTTC; CDR3 protein: CASSPSLPGLGANVLTF
D gene: -; V gene: TRBV10-2; clone size: -; CDR3 length: 15; J gene: TRBJ2-1; CDR3 DNA: TGCGCCACCGGCCGGGACCGAGGTTATGGGGGTGAGCAGTTCTTC; CDR3 protein: CATGRDRGYGGEQFF
D gene: TRBD1; V gene: TRBV20-1; clone size: few; CDR3 length: 14; J gene: TRBJ1-5; CDR3 DNA: TGCAGTGCGCGGACAGGCAATAGCAATCAGCCCCAGCATTTT; CDR3 protein: CSARTGNSNQPQHF
D gene: TRBD2; V gene: TRBV14; clone size: -; CDR3 length: 14; J gene: TRBJ2-7; CDR3 DNA: TGTGCCAGCAGCCATAGCGGGGAATCCTACGAGCAGTACTTC; CDR3 protein: CASSHSGESYEQYF
D gene: -; V gene: TRBV29-1; clone size: -; CDR3 length: 14; J gene: TRBJ2-1; CDR3 DNA: TGCAGCGTGAGGGCGGAGAGCTCCTACAATGAGCAGTTCTTC; CDR3 protein: CSVRAESSYNEQFF
D gene: -; V gene: TRBV7-2; clone size: few; CDR3 length: 14; J gene: TRBJ2-6; CDR3 DNA: TGTGCCAGCAGCTTCAACCTCAGGGCCAACGTCCTGACTTTC; CDR3 protein: CASSFNLRANVLTF
D gene: -; V gene: TRBV12-3/TRBV12-4; clone size: few; CDR3 length: 13; J gene: TRBJ2-7; CDR3 DNA: TGTGCCAGCAGCCACCTTGACAGTTCGGGACAGTACTTC; CDR3 protein: CASSHLDSSGQYF
D gene: -; V gene: TRBV12-3/TRBV12-4; clone size: few; CDR3 length: 13; J gene: TRBJ1-4; CDR3 DNA: TGTGCCAGCAATGGGCGGCCTAATGAAAAACTGTTTTTT; CDR3 protein: CASNGRPNEKLFF
D gene: -; V gene: TRBV6-2/TRBV6-3; clone size: many; CDR3 length: 16; J gene: TRBJ2-3; CDR3 DNA: TGTGCCAGCAGTTACGGAACGGGACTCTACACAGATACGCAGTATTTT; CDR3 protein: CASSYGTGLYTDTQYF
D gene: -; V gene: TRBV6-1; clone size: few; CDR3 length: 17; J gene: TRBJ2-1; CDR3 DNA: TGTGCCAGCAGTGAATTGGGCGGACATTACTCCTACAATGAGCAGTTCTTC; CDR3 protein: CASSELGGHYSYNEQFF
D gene: -; V gene: TRBV2; clone size: few; CDR3 length: 20; J gene: TRBJ2-3; CDR3 DNA: TGTGCCAGCAGGCAAACAGGGGGCGCATTAGCGGGAGCCCGCACAGATACGCAGTATTTT; CDR3 protein: CASRQTGGALAGARTDTQYF
D gene: TRBD2; V gene: TRBV5-1; clone size: -; CDR3 length: 17; J gene: TRBJ2-6; CDR3 DNA: TGCGCCAGCAGCGACCCAGCGGGACGCTCTGGGGCCAACGTCCTGACTTTC; CDR3 protein: CASSDPAGRSGANVLTF
D gene: -; V gene: TRBV12-3/TRBV12-4; clone size: -; CDR3 length: 16; J gene: TRBJ1-5; CDR3 DNA: TGTGCCAGCAGTTTATACGGGACCGAGAGCAATCAGCCCCAGCATTTT; CDR3 protein: CASSLYGTESNQPQHF